Listed below are T cell receptor beta chains from one sample, sequenced in a study of T cells in Graves' hyperthyroidism and ophthalmopathy. Using its own MiXCR run on the multiplex PCR reads, TCRdb lists one record per CDR3 protein. The sample holds 650,000 to 800,000 distinct CDR3 sequences, just under 45% seen once. Specimen: peripheral blood or thyroid tissue (not recorded which). Source of these receptors: an adult man with Graves' disease, either hyperthyroidism or ophthalmopathy (not recorded which). The CDR3 runs from the conserved cysteine through the conserved F or W. A D gene is named only where the DNA matches it firmly. Only part of the rows carry a size: once, few, many, or a class if the clone is expanded.

j_call	v_call	cdr3_length	clone_size	d_call	cdr3_aa	cdr3_nt
TRBJ1-6	TRBV10-3	13	many	-	CAIRGGRDSPLHF	TGTGCCATCAGGGGGGGGCGAGATTCACCCCTCCACTTT
TRBJ1-1	TRBV7-2	14	-	-	CASSFEGLNTEAFF	TGTGCCAGCAGCTTTGAAGGATTGAACACTGAAGCTTTCTTT
TRBJ1-4	TRBV24-1	15	many	-	CATSDPGGEGEKLFF	TGTGCCACCAGTGATCCGGGAGGGGAAGGCGAAAAACTGTTTTTT
TRBJ1-5	TRBV28	12	many	-	CASSPPGQPQHF	TGTGCCAGCAGTCCACCTGGTCAGCCCCAGCATTTT
TRBJ1-5	TRBV19	18	-	TRBD1	CASERSQGAGGGNQPQHF	TGTGCCAGTGAAAGAAGTCAGGGGGCAGGAGGGGGCAATCAGCCCCAGCATTTT
TRBJ1-2	TRBV7-9	15	-	-	CASSYGTAAGYGYTF	TGTGCCAGCAGCTATGGGACGGCGGCCGGCTATGGCTACACCTTC
TRBJ2-7	TRBV7-4	17	-	TRBD2	CASSLVPPRGSSYEQYF	TGTGCCAGCAGCTTAGTACCCCCTCGCGGGAGCTCCTACGAGCAGTACTTC
TRBJ1-5	TRBV10-3	14	many	-	CAISESPFNQPQHF	TGTGCCATCAGTGAGTCGCCTTTCAATCAGCCCCAGCATTTT
TRBJ2-7	TRBV20-1	13	many	-	CSARGRGGYEQYF	TGCAGTGCTAGAGGAAGGGGGGGGTACGAGCAGTACTTC
TRBJ2-2	TRBV24-1	16	few	TRBD1	CATSGSDRANTGELFF	TGTGCCACCAGTGGATCTGACAGGGCGAACACCGGGGAGCTGTTTTTT
TRBJ1-1	TRBV14	13	-	-	CASSQQWDTEAFF	TGTGCCAGCAGCCAACAGTGGGACACTGAAGCTTTCTTT
TRBJ1-3	TRBV6-5	16	-	-	CASSPTVPFSGNTIYF	TGTGCCAGCAGTCCGACAGTACCTTTCTCTGGAAACACCATATATTTT
TRBJ1-4	TRBV20-1	12	many	-	CSARGQNEKLFF	TGCAGTGCTAGAGGACAGAATGAAAAACTGTTTTTT
TRBJ1-1	TRBV25-1	14	-	-	CASSLAGPCTEAFF	TGTGCCAGCAGCTTAGCCGGACCGTGCACTGAAGCTTTCTTT
TRBJ1-5	TRBV7-9	14	few	-	CASSRLGWDQPQHF	TGTGCCAGCAGCCGCTTGGGTTGGGATCAGCCCCAGCATTTT
TRBJ1-2	TRBV13	13	-	TRBD1	CASSFGTVSGYTF	TGTGCCAGCAGCTTCGGGACAGTTTCCGGCTACACCTTC
TRBJ1-6	TRBV14	16	many	-	CASSPRLIGYNSPLHF	TGTGCCAGCAGCCCCCGATTGATAGGGTATAATTCACCCCTCCACTTT
TRBJ1-1	TRBV29-1	11	once	TRBD1	CSVVGQGAAFF	TGCAGCGTTGTGGGACAGGGGGCGGCTTTCTTT
TRBJ1-2	TRBV19	15	-	-	CASAPDSFPNYGYTF	TGTGCCAGTGCCCCCGACAGCTTTCCTAACTATGGCTACACCTTC
TRBJ1-3	TRBV29-1	11	-	-	CSVAPWNTIYF	TGCAGCGTTGCTCCGTGGAACACCATATATTTT
TRBJ1-1	TRBV6-5	14	-	-	CASSEGRADTEAFF	TGTGCCAGCAGTGAGGGACGGGCAGACACTGAAGCTTTCTTT
TRBJ1-1	TRBV29-1	11	once	-	CSVAGYTEASF	TGCAGCGTTGCAGGTTATACTGAAGCTTCCTTT
TRBJ2-7	TRBV10-3	13	many	-	CAISDGGPVEQYF	TGTGCCATCAGTGACGGGGGGCCGGTCGAGCAGTACTTC
TRBJ1-3	TRBV12-3/TRBV12-4	14	-	TRBD1	CASSLEDRGNTIYF	TGTGCCAGCAGTTTGGAGGACAGGGGAAACACCATATATTTT
TRBJ1-6	TRBV7-8	13	once	-	CASSFEGNSPLHF	TGTGCCAGCAGCTTCGAGGGGAATTCACCCCTCCACTTT
TRBJ2-6	TRBV6-5	12	-	-	CASSGGSAVLTF	TGTGCCAGCAGTGGAGGATCCGCCGTCCTGACTTTC
TRBJ1-2	TRBV24-1	13	many	-	CATRPSGPYGYTF	TGTGCCACCAGACCCTCGGGCCCTTATGGCTACACCTTC
TRBJ1-2	TRBV7-9	14	-	-	CASSSRLRNYGYTF	TGTGCCAGCAGCTCCCGTCTAAGGAACTATGGCTACACCTTC
TRBJ2-7	TRBV10-3	14	-	TRBD1	CAIQDRGTLYEQYF	TGTGCCATCCAAGACAGGGGGACACTTTACGAGCAGTACTTC
TRBJ1-5	TRBV7-2	15	-	-	CARGSRDHNNQPQHF	TGTGCTAGGGGGAGTAGGGACCACAACAATCAGCCCCAGCATTTT
TRBJ1-1	TRBV20-1	15	few	TRBD1	CSAKGTGGSVTEAFF	TGCAGTGCCAAAGGGACAGGGGGCTCCGTCACTGAAGCTTTCTTT
TRBJ1-2	TRBV6-5	14	-	TRBD1	CASSGTGLDYGYTF	TGTGCCAGCAGTGGGACAGGGCTTGACTATGGCTACACCTTC
TRBJ2-7	TRBV10-3	9	few	-	CAIRPEQYF	TGTGCCATCAGACCCGAGCAGTACTTC
TRBJ2-5	TRBV24-1	16	-	-	CATSAGPGVGRETQYF	TGTGCCACCAGTGCCGGCCCGGGTGTAGGTCGAGAGACCCAGTACTTC
TRBJ1-3	TRBV2	12	-	-	CASSEWANTIYF	TGTGCCAGCAGTGAGTGGGCGAACACCATATATTTT
TRBJ1-5	TRBV19	16	few	-	CASRGWRGDSNQPQHF	TGTGCCAGTAGAGGTTGGAGGGGAGATAGCAATCAGCCCCAGCATTTT
TRBJ1-6	TRBV7-3	15	few	-	CASSQDHGQNSPLHF	TGCGCCAGCAGCCAAGATCATGGGCAGAATTCACCCCTCCACTTT
TRBJ1-5	TRBV6-5	13	many	-	CASEFGSNQPQHF	TGTGCCAGCGAATTCGGGAGCAATCAGCCCCAGCATTTT
TRBJ1-5	TRBV20-1	13	few	TRBD1	CSAEQGADQPQHF	TGCAGTGCTGAACAGGGGGCCGATCAGCCCCAGCATTTT
TRBJ1-4	TRBV2	16	few	-	CASSEGSRVTNEKLFF	TGTGCCAGCAGTGAAGGCTCCAGGGTAACTAATGAAAAACTGTTTTTT
TRBJ1-1	TRBV7-8	15	-	-	CASSFGRLMNTEAFF	TGTGCCAGCAGCTTCGGACGGCTCATGAACACTGAAGCTTTCTTT
TRBJ2-5	TRBV10-3	12	many	-	CATADTQETQYF	TGTGCCACCGCGGACACTCAAGAGACCCAGTACTTC
TRBJ1-2	TRBV12-3/TRBV12-4	14	few	TRBD1	CASSHTQGVGGYTF	TGTGCCAGCAGCCACACCCAGGGGGTTGGTGGCTACACCTTC
TRBJ1-2	TRBV7-9	16	-	-	CASSISHRVLAYGYTF	TGTGCCAGCAGCATCAGCCACAGGGTCCTGGCCTATGGCTACACCTTC
TRBJ2-7	TRBV11-1	13	-	TRBD2	CASSLSGRVEQYF	TGTGCCAGCAGCCTTAGCGGGAGAGTTGAGCAGTACTTC
TRBJ1-5	TRBV7-2	16	few	-	CASSLAGDGSNQPQHF	TGTGCCAGCAGCTTGGCAGGGGATGGGAGCAATCAGCCCCAGCATTTT
TRBJ1-6	TRBV10-2	12	-	-	CVSSEVRSPLHF	TGCGTCAGCTCAGAGGTGCGCTCACCCCTCCACTTT
TRBJ1-5	TRBV2	14	many	TRBD1	CASRGQGLRQPQHF	TGTGCCAGCAGAGGACAGGGCTTAAGGCAGCCCCAGCATTTT
TRBJ1-5	TRBV25-1	14	-	-	CASSELDRYQPQHF	TGTGCCAGCAGTGAATTGGACAGATATCAGCCCCAGCATTTT
TRBJ1-1	TRBV19	14	-	-	CASSPPDMNTEAFF	TGTGCCAGCTCACCACCCGATATGAACACTGAAGCTTTCTTT
TRBJ2-5	TRBV2	14	-	-	CASSEKGHGETQYF	TGTGCCAGCAGTGAGAAGGGGCACGGGGAGACCCAGTACTTC
TRBJ1-2	TRBV29-1	14	-	TRBD1	CSVENRDRAYGYTF	TGCAGCGTTGAAAATCGGGACAGGGCCTATGGCTACACCTTC
TRBJ1-2	TRBV25-1	17	-	TRBD1	CASSEWGGTGSNYGYTF	TGTGCCAGCAGTGAATGGGGCGGGACAGGGAGTAACTATGGCTACACCTTC
TRBJ1-1	TRBV6-6	13	many	-	CASSYQGDTEAFF	TGTGCCAGCAGTTACCAGGGAGACACTGAAGCTTTCTTT
TRBJ1-6	TRBV7-2	16	-	-	CASSLGRERGDSPLHF	TGTGCCAGCAGCTTAGGTCGGGAGCGGGGTGATTCACCCCTCCACTTT
TRBJ1-2	TRBV19	16	-	TRBD1	CASSPTWGQVGPGYTF	TGTGCCAGTAGTCCAACATGGGGACAGGTCGGACCTGGCTACACCTTC
TRBJ2-6	TRBV7-9	19	few	-	CASSLTIAGTGSGANVLTF	TGTGCCAGCAGCTTGACTATCGCAGGTACTGGCTCTGGGGCCAACGTCCTGACTTTC